Following are 8 T cell receptor beta chains from one sample sequenced in a study of CXCR3-negative and CXCR3-positive naive CD8 T cells. In preparing the TRB cDNA libraries, 5' RACE with UMI labels was used. No DNA is given; TCRdb re-called the 5' RACE reads and lists each CDR3 protein once. Reported are 50,000 to 75,000 distinct CDR3 sequences; the ten largest clones contain about 4.6%. What was sequenced was naive CXCR3- CD8+ T cells from blood. Subset specified: CD45RO-CCR7+CD27+CD95- naive CD8+ T cells lacking CXCR3 (TNR3-). These receptors were obtained from a human donor in good health. Some clones in this sample may be carry-over from other donors' samples.

This CDR3 is CASSPWTGDETQYF. The chain has TRBV5-1 and TRBJ2-5; the D call from TCRdb, TRBD1, cannot be confirmed without DNA. Germline CDR1 reads SGHRS; CDR2 reads YFSETQ. CDR3 length equals 14 residues.

This chain joins TRBV5-1 and TRBJ2-7; the TCRdb D gene call, TRBD2, has no DNA to confirm it. The CDR3 length is 15 residues. Per germline, CDR1 SGHRS and CDR2 YFSETQ. CDR3 protein: CASSLELAGAYEQYF.

This chain joins TRBV20-1 and TRBJ2-1. Germline V CDR1 and CDR2: DFQATT, SNEGSKA (reference sequence). There are 14 residues in the CDR3. Here the CDR3 reads CSARQREIYNEQFF.

The CDR3 region is CASSQPQGKNTEAFF. The chain combines TRBV14 with TRBJ1-1; no DNA is available, so the TRBD1 call from TCRdb remains unchecked. From germline, CDR1 is SGHDN and CDR2 FVKESK. The CDR3 contains 15 residues.

This chain connects TRBV4-3 to TRBJ2-1; TCRdb's D gene call, TRBD2, goes unchecked for lack of DNA. CDR3 length: 16 amino acids. Germline V lookup: CDR1 LGHNA, CDR2 YSLEER. Here the CDR3 reads CASSQDRASGNNEQFF.

The V call is TRBV3-1, the J call TRBJ2-5; without DNA, the TCRdb call of TRBD1 cannot be checked. CDR1 and CDR2 from the germline V gene are LGHDT and YNNKEL (reference sequence). This CDR3 has 16 amino acids. CDR3 sequence reads: CASSQAREAGAETQYF.

The chain is built from TRBV6-4 and TRBJ2-7; the TRBD1 assignment by TCRdb is unverifiable without DNA. The CDR3 is made up of 15 amino acids. Germline V lookup: CDR1 MRHNA, CDR2 SNTAGT. The CDR3 sequence is CASRSGTLGANEQYF.

The chain recombines TRBV6-1 with TRBJ2-1. The CDR3 is 15 amino acids. CDR1 MNHNS and CDR2 SASEGT come from the germline V gene. The CDR3 is CASSSAPSSYNEQFF.